A single sample gave rise to the 4 T cell receptor beta chains below, sequenced in a study of blood T cell repertoires in COVID-19. The repertoire was sequenced with immunoSEQ multiplex PCR; TCRdb's copy has only in-frame clones and lacks some. The sample lists fewer than 500,000 clones, roughly 90% occurring once. The sequencing input was PBMCs or T cells enriched from blood (not recorded which). These receptors were obtained from a woman aged 30 to 39 with acute COVID-19.

The chain employs TRBV5-4 and TRBJ2-5; the D is unclear. CDR1 SGHNT and CDR2 YYREEE come from the germline V gene (reference sequence). This CDR3 spans 11 amino acids. The V gene lost 0 bases and the J gene lost 14 bases, with 11 bases spanning the gap. The CDR3 loop is CASSLDGNLYF. DNA for the CDR3: TGTGCCAGCAGCTTGGACGGTAACCTATACTTC. Full variable domain (outside the CDR3, taken from reference TRBV5-4 and TRBJ2-5): ETGVTQSPTHLIKTRGQQVTLRCSSQSGHNTVSWYQQALGQGPQFIFQYYREEENGRGNFPPRFSGLQFPNYSSELNVNALELDDSALYLCASSLDGNLYFGPGTRLLVL.

The chain combines TRBV4-2 with TRBJ2-7; 7 bases align to TRBD1. The CDR3 has 17 residues. Germline V CDR1 and CDR2: LGHNA, YNFKEQ. V gave up 4 bases and J gave up 3 bases; unmatched junction bases: 15. CDR3 loop: CASSLSLPRQGGYEQYF. The CDR3 nucleotides read TGTGCCAGCAGCCTCTCCCTACCGAGACAGGGCGGCTACGAGCAGTACTTC.

The chain combines TRBV18 with TRBJ2-1; no reliable D call. There are 13 residues in the CDR3. Germline V CDR1 and CDR2: KGHSH, LQKENI. The V end lost 3 bases, the J end lost 7 bases, and 10 bases lay between the germline ends. This chain's CDR3 is CASSPYGYNEQFF. The CDR3 bases are TGTGCCAGCTCACCCTACGGGTATAATGAGCAGTTCTTC.

V gene TRBV20-1 combines with J gene TRBJ1-2, with TRBD1 matching over 10 bases. CDR3 length: 16 residues. V lost 3 bases to trimming and J lost 1 base; unmatched junction nucleotides: 8. Germline V gene sequence: CDR1 DFQATT, CDR2 SNEGSKA (reference sequence). Here the CDR3 DNA reads TGCAGTGCTAGTCCCGGGACAGGGGCCGATAACTATGGCTACACCTTC. It translates to CSASPGTGADNYGYTF.